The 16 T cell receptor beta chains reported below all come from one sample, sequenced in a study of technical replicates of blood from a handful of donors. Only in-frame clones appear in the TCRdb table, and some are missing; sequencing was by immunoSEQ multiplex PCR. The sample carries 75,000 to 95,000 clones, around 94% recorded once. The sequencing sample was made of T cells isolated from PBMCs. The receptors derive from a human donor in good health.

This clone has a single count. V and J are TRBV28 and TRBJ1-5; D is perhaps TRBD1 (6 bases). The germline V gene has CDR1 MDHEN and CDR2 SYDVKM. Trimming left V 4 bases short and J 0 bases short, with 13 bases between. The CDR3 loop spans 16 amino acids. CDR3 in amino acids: CASSWGQTYSNQPQHF. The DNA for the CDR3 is TGTGCCAGCAGTTGGGGACAAACCTATAGCAATCAGCCCCAGCATTTT.

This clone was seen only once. CDR3: CASSLGGRFDEQFF. Here the CDR3 DNA reads TGCGCCAGCAGCTTGGGAGGGAGGTTCGATGAGCAGTTCTTC. The chain is built from TRBV5-1 and TRBJ2-1; D may be TRBD2 (6 bases). This CDR3 has 14 amino acids. The V gene lost 0 bases and the J gene lost 8 bases, with 12 bases spanning the gap. Germline V lookup: CDR1 SGHRS, CDR2 YFSETQ.

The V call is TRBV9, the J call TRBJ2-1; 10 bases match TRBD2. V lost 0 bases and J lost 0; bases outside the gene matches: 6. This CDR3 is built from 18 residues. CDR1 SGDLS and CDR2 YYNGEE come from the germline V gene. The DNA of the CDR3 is TGTGCCAGCAGCGTAGTAGCGGGAGGTCCTAGCTCCTACAATGAGCAGTTCTTC. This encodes CASSVVAGGPSSYNEQFF.

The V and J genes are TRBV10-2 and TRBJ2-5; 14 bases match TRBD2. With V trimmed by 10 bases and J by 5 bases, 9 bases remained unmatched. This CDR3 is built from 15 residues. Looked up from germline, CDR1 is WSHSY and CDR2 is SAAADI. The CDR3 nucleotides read TGCGCCACCGGGGGGACTAGCGGGAGTTTGGAGACCCAGTACTTC. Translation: CATGGTSGSLETQYF.

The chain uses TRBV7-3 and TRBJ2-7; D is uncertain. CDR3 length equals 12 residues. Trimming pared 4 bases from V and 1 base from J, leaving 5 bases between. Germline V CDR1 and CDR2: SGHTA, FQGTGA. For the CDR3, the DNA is TGTGCCAGCAGCTCTTTTTCCTACGAGCAGTACTTC. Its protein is CASSSFSYEQYF.

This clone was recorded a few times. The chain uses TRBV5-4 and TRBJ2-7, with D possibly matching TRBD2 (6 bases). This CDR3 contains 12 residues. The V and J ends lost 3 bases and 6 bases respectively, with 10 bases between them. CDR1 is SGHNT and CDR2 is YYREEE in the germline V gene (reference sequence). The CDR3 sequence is CASSWDLIEQYF. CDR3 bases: TGTGCCAGCAGCTGGGACTTGATCGAGCAGTACTTC.

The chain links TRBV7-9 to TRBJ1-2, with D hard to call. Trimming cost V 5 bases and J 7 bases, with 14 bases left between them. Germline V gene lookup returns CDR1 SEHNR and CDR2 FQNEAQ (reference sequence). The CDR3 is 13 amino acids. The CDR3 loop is CASSAHRGRGYTF. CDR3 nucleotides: TGTGCCAGCAGCGCACACCGCGGTCGTGGCTACACCTTC.

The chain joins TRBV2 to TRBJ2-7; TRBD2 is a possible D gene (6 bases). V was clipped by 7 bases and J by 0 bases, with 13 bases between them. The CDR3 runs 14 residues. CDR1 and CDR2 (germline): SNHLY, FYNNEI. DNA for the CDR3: TGTGCCAGCACGGAACTAGCAAACTCCTACGAGCAGTACTTC. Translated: CASTELANSYEQYF.

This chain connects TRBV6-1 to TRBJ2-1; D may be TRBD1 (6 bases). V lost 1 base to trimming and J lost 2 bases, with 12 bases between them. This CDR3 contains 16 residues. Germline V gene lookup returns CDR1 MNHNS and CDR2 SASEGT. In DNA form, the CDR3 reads TGTGCCAGCAGTGAAGAGGGACACTCGGCCTACAATGAGCAGTTCTTC. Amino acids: CASSEEGHSAYNEQFF.

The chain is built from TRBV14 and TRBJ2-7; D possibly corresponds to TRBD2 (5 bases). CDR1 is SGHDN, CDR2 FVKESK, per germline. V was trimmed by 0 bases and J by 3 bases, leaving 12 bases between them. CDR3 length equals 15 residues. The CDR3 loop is CASSQDQRFLYEQYF. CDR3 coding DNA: TGTGCCAGCAGCCAAGATCAGCGGTTCCTCTACGAGCAGTACTTC.

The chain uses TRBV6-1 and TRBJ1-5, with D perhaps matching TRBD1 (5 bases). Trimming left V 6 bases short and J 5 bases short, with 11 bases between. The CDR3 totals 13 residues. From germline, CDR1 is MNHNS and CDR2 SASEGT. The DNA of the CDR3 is TGTGCCAGCAGCATCCAGGGATATCAGCCCCAGCATTTT. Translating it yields CASSIQGYQPQHF.

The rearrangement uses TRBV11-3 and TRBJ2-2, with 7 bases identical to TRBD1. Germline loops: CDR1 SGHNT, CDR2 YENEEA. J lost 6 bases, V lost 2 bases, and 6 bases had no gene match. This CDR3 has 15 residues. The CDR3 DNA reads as TGTGCCAGCAGCTTAACCAGGGGGTATGCCGGGGAGCTGTTTTTT. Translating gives CASSLTRGYAGELFF.

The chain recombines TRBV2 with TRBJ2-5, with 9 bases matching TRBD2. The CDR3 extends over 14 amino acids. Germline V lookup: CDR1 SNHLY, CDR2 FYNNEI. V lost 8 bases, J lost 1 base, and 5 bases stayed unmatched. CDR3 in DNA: TGTGCCAGCGTGAGTAGCGGGAGCCAAGAGACCCAGTACTTC. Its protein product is CASVSSGSQETQYF. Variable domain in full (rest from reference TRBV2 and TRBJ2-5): EPEVTQTPSHQVTQMGQEVILRCVPISNHLYFYWYRQILGQKVEFLVSFYNNEISEKSEIFDDQFSVERPDGSNFTLKIRSTKLEDSAMYFCASVSSGSQETQYFGPGTRLLVL.

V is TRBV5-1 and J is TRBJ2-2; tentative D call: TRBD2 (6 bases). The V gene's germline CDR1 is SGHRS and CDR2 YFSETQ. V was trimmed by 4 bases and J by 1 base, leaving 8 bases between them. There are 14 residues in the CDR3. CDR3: CASSGTQNTGELFF. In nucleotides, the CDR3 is TGCGCCAGCAGCGGGACTCAGAACACCGGGGAGCTGTTTTTT.

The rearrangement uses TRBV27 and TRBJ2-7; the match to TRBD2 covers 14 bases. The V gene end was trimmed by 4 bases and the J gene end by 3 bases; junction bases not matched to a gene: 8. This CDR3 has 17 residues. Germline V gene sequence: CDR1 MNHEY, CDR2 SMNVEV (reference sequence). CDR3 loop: CASSSGTSGRMVYEQYF. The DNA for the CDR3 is TGTGCCAGCAGTTCCGGGACTAGCGGGAGAATGGTCTACGAGCAGTACTTC.

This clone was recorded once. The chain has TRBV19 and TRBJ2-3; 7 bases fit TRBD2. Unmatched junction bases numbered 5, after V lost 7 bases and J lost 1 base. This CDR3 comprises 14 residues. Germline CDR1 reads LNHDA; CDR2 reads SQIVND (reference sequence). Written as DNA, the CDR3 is TGTGCCAGTACGGCGGGAGTAGGCACAGATACGCAGTATTTT. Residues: CASTAGVGTDTQYF.